This T cell receptor beta chain was documented in a study of regulatory T cells in long-lasting Graves disease. Study results and caveats: It was in persistent disease that TRBV28, TRBJ1-2 and TRBJ2-5 were favored. For persistent Graves' patients, TCR diversity was lower than for newly diagnosed ones.

The authors built TCR beta libraries using iRepertoire HTBI primers and Arm-PCR of CDR3 regions. MiXCR was run by TCRdb on the multiplex PCR reads, yielding one entry per CDR3 protein. Seen here are about 240,000 distinct CDR3 sequences, 20% to 25% observed once, and the top ten hold about 14%. In the case of this clonotype: As yet, its antigen is unknown.

As to time point: newly diagnosed GD, antithyroid drugs for less than 3 months. The authors made the TCR library using RNA they extracted from PBMCs. Clinicians diagnosed Graves' disease using American Thyroid Association guidelines. EDTA tubes received roughly 8.6 milliliters of drawn peripheral blood. There are 15 residues in the CDR3. Germline assignment: CDR1 SGHNT and CDR2 YYREEE (reference sequence). Trimming removed 0 bases from V and 1 base from J, with 11 bases in between. The V and J genes are TRBV5-4 and TRBJ2-7, with D uncertain. This material consisted of peripheral blood mononuclear cells (PBMCs), taken at new diagnosis, from a patient treated with antithyroid drugs. This clonotype was sampled from a female donor with Graves disease. The CDR3 coding sequence is TGTGCCAGCAGCTTGGGGGTCAGTGGTTCCTACGAGCAGTACTTC. Amino acids: CASSLGVSGSYEQYF.